This T cell receptor (beta chain) was retrieved from a study of T cells in Graves' hyperthyroidism and ophthalmopathy. Findings and caveats of the study: The model foresaw ophthalmopathy a median roughly 6.5 months prior to onset. Most thyroid clonotypes that were expanded above 0.001 also turned up in blood.

This CDR3 has 15 amino acids. The trim removed 2 bases at V and 4 bases at J, leaving 3 bases unmatched. The germline CDR1 and CDR2 sequences are SNHLY and FYNNEI. Researchers took RNA transcripts and amplified the TCR beta CDR3 regions from them. The HTBI set primed first-round TCR CDR3 RT-PCR. In TCRdb, the multiplex PCR reads were re-called with MiXCR into one record per CDR3 protein. The table lists around 300,000 distinct CDR3 sequences, roughly 13% of them singletons, with roughly 8.2% in the top ten. This clonotype was seen many times. The antigen is unknown. Clinical symptoms, serum thyroxine and TRAb, thyroid ultrasound and orbital computed tomography were used for the diagnoses.

Sequencing input: blood. V is TRBV2 and J is TRBJ1-5; TRBD1 matches at 9 bases. The TCR was taken from a middle-aged woman with Graves' hyperthyroidism. DNA for the CDR3: TGTGCCAGCAGTGAACAGGGACAGGGTAATCAGCCCCAGCATTTT. Its protein product is CASSEQGQGNQPQHF.